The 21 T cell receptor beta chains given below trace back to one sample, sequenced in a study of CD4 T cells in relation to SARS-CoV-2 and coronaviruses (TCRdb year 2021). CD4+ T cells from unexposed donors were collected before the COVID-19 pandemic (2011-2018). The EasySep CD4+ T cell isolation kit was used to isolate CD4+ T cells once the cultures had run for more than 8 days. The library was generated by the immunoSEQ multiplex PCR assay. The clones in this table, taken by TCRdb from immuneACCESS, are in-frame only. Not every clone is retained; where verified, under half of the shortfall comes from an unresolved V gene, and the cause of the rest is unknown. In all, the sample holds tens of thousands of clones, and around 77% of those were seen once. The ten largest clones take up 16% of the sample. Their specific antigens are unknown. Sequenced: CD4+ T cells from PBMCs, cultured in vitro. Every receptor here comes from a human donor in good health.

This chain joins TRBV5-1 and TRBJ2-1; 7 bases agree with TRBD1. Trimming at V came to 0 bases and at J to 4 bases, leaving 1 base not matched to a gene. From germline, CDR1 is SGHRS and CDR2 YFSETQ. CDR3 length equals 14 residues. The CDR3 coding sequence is TGCGCCAGCAGCTTGGTGGGACAGTACAATGAGCAGTTCTTC. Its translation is CASSLVGQYNEQFF.

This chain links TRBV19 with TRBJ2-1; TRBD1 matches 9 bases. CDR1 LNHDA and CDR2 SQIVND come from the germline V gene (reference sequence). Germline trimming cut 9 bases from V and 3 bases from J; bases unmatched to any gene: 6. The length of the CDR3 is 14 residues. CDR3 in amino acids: CASQTGGGYNEQFF. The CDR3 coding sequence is TGTGCCAGCCAAACAGGGGGCGGCTACAATGAGCAGTTCTTC. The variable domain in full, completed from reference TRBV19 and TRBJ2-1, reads DGGITQSPKYLFRKEGQNVTLSCEQNLNHDAMYWYRQDPGQGLRLIYYSQIVNDFQKGDIAEGYSVSREKKESFPLTVTSAQKNPTAFYLCASQTGGGYNEQFFGPGTRLTVL.

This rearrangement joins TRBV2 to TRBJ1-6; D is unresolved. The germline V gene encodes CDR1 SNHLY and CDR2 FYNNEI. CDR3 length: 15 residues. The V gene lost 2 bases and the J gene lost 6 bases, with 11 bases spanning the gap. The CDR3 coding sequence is TGTGCCAGCAGTGAAAGCACACTCAGTAATTCACCCCTCCACTTT. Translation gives CASSESTLSNSPLHF. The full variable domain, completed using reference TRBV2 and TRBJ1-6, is EPEVTQTPSHQVTQMGQEVILRCVPISNHLYFYWYRQILGQKVEFLVSFYNNEISEKSEIFDDQFSVERPDGSNFTLKIRSTKLEDSAMYFCASSESTLSNSPLHFGNGTRLTVT.

In DNA form, the CDR3 reads TGTGCCAGCAGTGAGCGGACTAGCGGGGAAACAGATACGCAGTATTTT. It is translated as CASSERTSGETDTQYF. The rearrangement joins TRBV6-4 to TRBJ2-3; the match to TRBD2 covers 12 bases. The V and J ends lost 3 bases and 3 bases, in that order; junction bases with no gene match: 4. This CDR3 is built from 16 residues. Germline-derived CDR1 and CDR2 are MRHNA and SNTAGT.

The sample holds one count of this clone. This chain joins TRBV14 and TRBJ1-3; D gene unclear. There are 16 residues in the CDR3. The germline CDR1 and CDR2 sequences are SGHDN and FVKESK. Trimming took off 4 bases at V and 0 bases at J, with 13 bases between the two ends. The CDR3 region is CASSPLGPSSGNTIYF. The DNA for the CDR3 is TGTGCCAGCAGCCCACTCGGGCCCTCCTCTGGAAACACCATATATTTT.

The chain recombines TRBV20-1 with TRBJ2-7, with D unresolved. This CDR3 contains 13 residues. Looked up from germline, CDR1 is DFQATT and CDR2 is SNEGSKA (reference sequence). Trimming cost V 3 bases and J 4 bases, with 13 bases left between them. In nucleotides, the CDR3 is TGCAGTGCTAGTTCTCCGTTCACATACGAGCAGTACTTC. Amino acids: CSASSPFTYEQYF.

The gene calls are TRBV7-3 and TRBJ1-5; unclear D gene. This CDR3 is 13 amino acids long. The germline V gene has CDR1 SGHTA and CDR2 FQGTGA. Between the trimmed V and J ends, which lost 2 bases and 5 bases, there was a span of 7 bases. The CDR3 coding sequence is TGTGCCAGCAGCTTATATTCGGATCAGCCCCAGCATTTT. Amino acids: CASSLYSDQPQHF.

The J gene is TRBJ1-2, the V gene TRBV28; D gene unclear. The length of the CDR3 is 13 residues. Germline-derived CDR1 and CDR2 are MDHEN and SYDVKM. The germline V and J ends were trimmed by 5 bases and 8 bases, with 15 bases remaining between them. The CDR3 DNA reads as TGTGCCAGCAGTGAACAGAGAACCTTGGGCTACACCTTC. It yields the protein CASSEQRTLGYTF.

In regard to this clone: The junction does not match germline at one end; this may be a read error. The CDR3 sequence is CAWRDWTGLLDF. CDR3 in DNA: TGTGCCTGGAGGGACTGGACGGGCTTACTAGACTTC. The V call is TRBV30, the J call TRBJ1-2; D is ambiguous. The CDR3 covers 12 residues. Germline lookup yields CDR1 GTSNPN and CDR2 SVGIG (reference sequence).

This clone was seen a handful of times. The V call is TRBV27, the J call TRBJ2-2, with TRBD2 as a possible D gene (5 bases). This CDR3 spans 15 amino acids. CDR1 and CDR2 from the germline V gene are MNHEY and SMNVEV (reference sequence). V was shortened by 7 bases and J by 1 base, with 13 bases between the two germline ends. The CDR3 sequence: CASTSIAMNTGELFF. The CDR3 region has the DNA TGTGCCAGCACGTCTATAGCGATGAACACCGGGGAGCTGTTTTTT.

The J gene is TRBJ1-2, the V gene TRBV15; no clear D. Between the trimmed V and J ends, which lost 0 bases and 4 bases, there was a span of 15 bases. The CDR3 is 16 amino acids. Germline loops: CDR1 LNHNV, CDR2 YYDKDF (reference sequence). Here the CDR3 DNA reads TGTGCCACCAGCAGAGATCGAGAGGGTCGCGTCTATGGCTACACCTTC. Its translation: CATSRDREGRVYGYTF.

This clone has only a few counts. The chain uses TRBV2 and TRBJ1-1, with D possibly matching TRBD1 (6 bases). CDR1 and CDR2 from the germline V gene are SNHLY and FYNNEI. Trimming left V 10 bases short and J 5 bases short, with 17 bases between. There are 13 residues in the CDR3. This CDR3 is CANLQGPSTEAFF. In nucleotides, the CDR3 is TGTGCCAACTTACAGGGCCCGAGTACTGAAGCTTTCTTT.

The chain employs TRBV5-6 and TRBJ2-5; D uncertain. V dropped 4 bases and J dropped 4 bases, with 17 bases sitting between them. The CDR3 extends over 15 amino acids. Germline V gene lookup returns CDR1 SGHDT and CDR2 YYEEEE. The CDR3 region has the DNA TGTGCCAGCAGCCTGACGGACCGTAACAGAGAGACCCAGTACTTC. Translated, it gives CASSLTDRNRETQYF.

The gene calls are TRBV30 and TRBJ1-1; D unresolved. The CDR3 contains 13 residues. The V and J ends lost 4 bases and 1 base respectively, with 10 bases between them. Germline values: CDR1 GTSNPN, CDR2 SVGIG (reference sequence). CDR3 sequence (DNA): TGTGCCTGGAAGCAGGACCCGAACACTGAAGCTTTCTTT. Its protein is CAWKQDPNTEAFF. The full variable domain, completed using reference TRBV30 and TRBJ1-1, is SQTIHQWPATLVQPVGSPLSLECTVEGTSNPNLYWYRQAAGRGLQLLFYSVGIGQISSEVPQNLSASRPQDRQFILSSKKLLLSDSGFYLCAWKQDPNTEAFFGQGTRLTVV.

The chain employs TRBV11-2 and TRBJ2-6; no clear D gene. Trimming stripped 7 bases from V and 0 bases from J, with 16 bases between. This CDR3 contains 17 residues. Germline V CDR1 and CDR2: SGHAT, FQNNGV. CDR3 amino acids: CASTIRKGTSGANVLTF. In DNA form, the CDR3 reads TGTGCCAGCACCATCCGCAAGGGAACCTCTGGGGCCAACGTCCTGACTTTC. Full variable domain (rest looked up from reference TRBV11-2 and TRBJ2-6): EAGVAQSPRYKIIEKRQSVAFWCNPISGHATLYWYQQILGQGPKLLIQFQNNGVVDDSQLPKDRFSAERLKGVDSTLKIQPAKLEDSAVYLCASTIRKGTSGANVLTFGAGSRLTVL.

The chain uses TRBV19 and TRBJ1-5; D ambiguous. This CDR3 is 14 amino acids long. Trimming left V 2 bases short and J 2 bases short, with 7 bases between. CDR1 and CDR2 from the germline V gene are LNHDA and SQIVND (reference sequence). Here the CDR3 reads CASSINGGNQPQHF. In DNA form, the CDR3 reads TGTGCCAGTAGTATAAACGGAGGCAATCAGCCCCAGCATTTT.

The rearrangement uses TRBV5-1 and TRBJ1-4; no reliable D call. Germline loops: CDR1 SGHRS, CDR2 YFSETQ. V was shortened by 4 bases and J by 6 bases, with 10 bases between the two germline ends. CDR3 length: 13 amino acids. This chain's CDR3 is CASSDGVHEKLFF. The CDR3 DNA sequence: TGCGCCAGCAGCGACGGGGTCCATGAAAAACTGTTTTTT.

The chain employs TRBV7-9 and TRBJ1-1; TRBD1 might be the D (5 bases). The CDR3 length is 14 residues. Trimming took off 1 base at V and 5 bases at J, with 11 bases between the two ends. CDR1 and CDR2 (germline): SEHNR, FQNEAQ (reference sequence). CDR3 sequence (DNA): TGTGCCAGCAGCTTAGTTGGGGCCGGGACTGAAGCTTTCTTT. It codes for CASSLVGAGTEAFF.

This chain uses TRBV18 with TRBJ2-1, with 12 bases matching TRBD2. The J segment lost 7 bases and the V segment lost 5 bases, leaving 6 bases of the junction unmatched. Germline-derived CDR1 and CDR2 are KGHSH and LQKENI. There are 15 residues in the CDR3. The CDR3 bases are TGTGCCAGCTCATCGTGGACTAGCGGGGTGAATGAGCAGTTCTTC. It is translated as CASSSWTSGVNEQFF.

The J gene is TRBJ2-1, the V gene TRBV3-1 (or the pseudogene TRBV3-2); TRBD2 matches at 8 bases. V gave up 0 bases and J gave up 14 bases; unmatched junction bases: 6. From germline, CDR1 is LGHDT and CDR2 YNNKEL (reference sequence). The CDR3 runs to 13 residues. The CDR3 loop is CASSQDPGLGKFF. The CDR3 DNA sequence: TGTGCCAGCAGCCAAGATCCGGGACTAGGAAAGTTCTTC.

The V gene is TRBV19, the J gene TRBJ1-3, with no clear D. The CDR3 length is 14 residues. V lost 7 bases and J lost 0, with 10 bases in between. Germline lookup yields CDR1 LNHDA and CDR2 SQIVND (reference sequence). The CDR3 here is CASKVGASGNTIYF. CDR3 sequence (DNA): TGTGCCAGTAAAGTAGGAGCCTCTGGAAACACCATATATTTT.